The rows below give T cell receptor beta chains drawn from one sample of a study of CD8 T cells in ankylosing spondylitis. TCRdb fed the 5' RACE reads into MiXCR, producing one record per CDR3 protein. Of around 140,000 distinct CDR3 sequences in the sample, about an eighth were seen once. The source material was blood, either unsorted or a sorted T cell fraction (not recorded which). Every receptor here comes from a female donor with ankylosing spondylitis or in good health (not recorded which). CDR3s leave out the opening cysteine and the closing phenylalanine or tryptophan. The order of the fields is CDR3 protein, CDR3 length, J gene, V gene.

cdr3_aa: SARGLGGGISYEQY
cdr3_length: 14
j_call: TRBJ2-7
v_call: TRBV20-1

cdr3_aa: ASSPEGIETGELF
cdr3_length: 13
j_call: TRBJ2-2
v_call: TRBV5-1

cdr3_aa: SVGQEGYGYT
cdr3_length: 10
j_call: TRBJ1-2
v_call: TRBV29-1

cdr3_aa: ASSDPPGQAKSNQPQH
cdr3_length: 16
j_call: TRBJ1-5
v_call: TRBV10-2

cdr3_aa: ASSSHSGTGESEQY
cdr3_length: 14
j_call: TRBJ2-7
v_call: TRBV10-1

cdr3_aa: ASSPRGQGFADTQY
cdr3_length: 14
j_call: TRBJ2-3
v_call: TRBV5-1

cdr3_aa: SVLNGPQLGTGELF
cdr3_length: 14
j_call: TRBJ2-2
v_call: TRBV29-1

cdr3_aa: AISESRTEQF
cdr3_length: 10
j_call: TRBJ2-1
v_call: TRBV10-3

cdr3_aa: ASSLLAGLSSYNEQF
cdr3_length: 15
j_call: TRBJ2-1
v_call: TRBV7-9

cdr3_aa: AISQHGGNQPQH
cdr3_length: 12
j_call: TRBJ1-5
v_call: TRBV10-3

cdr3_aa: ASSPESGVYNSPLH
cdr3_length: 14
j_call: TRBJ1-6
v_call: TRBV5-1

cdr3_aa: ASSLVPLQETQY
cdr3_length: 12
j_call: TRBJ2-5
v_call: TRBV7-8

cdr3_aa: SALSMGGLYEQY
cdr3_length: 12
j_call: TRBJ2-7
v_call: TRBV20-1

cdr3_aa: ASSLGRPVDTQY
cdr3_length: 12
j_call: TRBJ2-3
v_call: TRBV5-1

cdr3_aa: SAQREVSQNTQY
cdr3_length: 12
j_call: TRBJ2-3
v_call: TRBV29-1

cdr3_aa: ASSRSVSYEQY
cdr3_length: 11
j_call: TRBJ2-7
v_call: TRBV5-1

cdr3_aa: ASSWGLAYEQY
cdr3_length: 11
j_call: TRBJ2-7
v_call: TRBV7-9

cdr3_aa: ASSLAGGNEQF
cdr3_length: 11
j_call: TRBJ2-1
v_call: TRBV11-3

cdr3_aa: ASSRYYNEQF
cdr3_length: 10
j_call: TRBJ2-1
v_call: TRBV19

cdr3_aa: ASSLEGVAKNIQY
cdr3_length: 13
j_call: TRBJ2-4
v_call: TRBV11-2

cdr3_aa: ASSLGGLVNTGELF
cdr3_length: 14
j_call: TRBJ2-2
v_call: TRBV7-2

cdr3_aa: ASSPGDIQF
cdr3_length: 9
j_call: TRBJ2-1
v_call: TRBV7-6

cdr3_aa: ASSLGGIRSDTQY
cdr3_length: 13
j_call: TRBJ2-3
v_call: TRBV7-2

cdr3_aa: ASSRTSGRPFIYNEQF
cdr3_length: 16
j_call: TRBJ2-1
v_call: TRBV5-1

cdr3_aa: ASSGEGEQY
cdr3_length: 9
j_call: TRBJ2-7
v_call: TRBV12-3/TRBV12-4

cdr3_aa: ASGTDTQY
cdr3_length: 8
j_call: TRBJ2-3
v_call: TRBV3-1

cdr3_aa: ASSEGDGTDTQY
cdr3_length: 12
j_call: TRBJ2-3
v_call: TRBV6-4

cdr3_aa: SGSQGTPEAF
cdr3_length: 10
j_call: TRBJ1-1
v_call: TRBV20-1

cdr3_aa: SVPQTGKNQPQH
cdr3_length: 12
j_call: TRBJ1-5
v_call: TRBV20-1

cdr3_aa: ASSLLPNNSPLH
cdr3_length: 12
j_call: TRBJ1-6
v_call: TRBV5-1

cdr3_aa: ASSGMQGIQETQY
cdr3_length: 13
j_call: TRBJ2-5
v_call: TRBV25-1

cdr3_aa: ASSNLAGDNEQF
cdr3_length: 12
j_call: TRBJ2-1
v_call: TRBV27

cdr3_aa: SARRADYNSPLH
cdr3_length: 12
j_call: TRBJ1-6
v_call: TRBV20-1

cdr3_aa: ASSLDAGGPFSLPFEQY
cdr3_length: 17
j_call: TRBJ2-7
v_call: TRBV11-1

cdr3_aa: ASRPSFSGNTIY
cdr3_length: 12
j_call: TRBJ1-3
v_call: TRBV12-3/TRBV12-4

cdr3_aa: AGAQGTEAF
cdr3_length: 9
j_call: TRBJ1-1
v_call: TRBV30

cdr3_aa: ATSREQGLTDTQY
cdr3_length: 13
j_call: TRBJ2-3
v_call: TRBV15

cdr3_aa: ASSRPRGAPKSTDTQY
cdr3_length: 16
j_call: TRBJ2-3
v_call: TRBV11-2

cdr3_aa: ASSPGGIEQPQH
cdr3_length: 12
j_call: TRBJ1-5
v_call: TRBV7-9

cdr3_aa: ASSIDHGNEQY
cdr3_length: 11
j_call: TRBJ2-7
v_call: TRBV19

cdr3_aa: ASSLIYSYEQY
cdr3_length: 11
j_call: TRBJ2-7
v_call: TRBV27

cdr3_aa: ASSFFGIASTGELF
cdr3_length: 14
j_call: TRBJ2-2
v_call: TRBV7-2

cdr3_aa: SARVKSGTIYNEQF
cdr3_length: 14
j_call: TRBJ2-1
v_call: TRBV20-1

cdr3_aa: SAPTGDPYEQY
cdr3_length: 11
j_call: TRBJ2-7
v_call: TRBV20-1

cdr3_aa: ASSQAGQGVREQY
cdr3_length: 13
j_call: TRBJ2-7
v_call: TRBV3-1

cdr3_aa: ATSDLQYAGNTGELF
cdr3_length: 15
j_call: TRBJ2-2
v_call: TRBV24-1

cdr3_aa: ASSTYRGEETQY
cdr3_length: 12
j_call: TRBJ2-5
v_call: TRBV7-9

cdr3_aa: ASSPGQGPQPQH
cdr3_length: 12
j_call: TRBJ1-5
v_call: TRBV19

cdr3_aa: ASSRDFQGEKLF
cdr3_length: 12
j_call: TRBJ1-4
v_call: TRBV12-3/TRBV12-4

cdr3_aa: ASSVMSSGNYEQY
cdr3_length: 13
j_call: TRBJ2-7
v_call: TRBV10-1

cdr3_aa: SASVPNSPLH
cdr3_length: 10
j_call: TRBJ1-6
v_call: TRBV20-1

cdr3_aa: SVDLAGGPQEQF
cdr3_length: 12
j_call: TRBJ2-1
v_call: TRBV29-1